This TCR beta chain was observed in a study of T cell repertoires in cytomegalovirus infection. Study-level background: CMV epitopes in the study were HLA-C-restricted (recently identified) and HLA-B-restricted (well studied). Public TCR beta signatures indicated both CMV infection and matching HLA type. Study-level points and caveats: Public TCR beta family frequency separated CMV-and-HLA carriers, including in an independent cohort. HLA-C-restricted CMV clonotypes gave the most frequent clonotype in two of eight donors.

This clonotype was observed a few times. Its antigen is not identified. The V gene end was trimmed by 3 bases and the J gene end by 0 bases; junction bases not matched to a gene: 1. The CDR3 runs 15 residues. The germline CDR1 and CDR2 sequences are SGHTA and FQGTGA. From the reads, TCRdb called clonotypes with MiXCR, one entry per CDR3 protein. The sample lists around 200,000 distinct CDR3 sequences, 38% occurring once. This receptor was obtained from a human donor in good health (CMV status not recorded). Some clones in this sample may be carry-over from other donors' samples. The starting material was CD8+ T cells from cultured PBMCs, obtained from culture after CMV antigen stimulation. The chain recombines TRBV7-3 with TRBJ2-3, with 9 positions matching TRBD2. The chain's CDR3 is CASSFSGRSTDTQYF. As DNA, the CDR3 is TGTGCCAGCAGCTTTAGCGGGAGAAGCACAGATACGCAGTATTTT.